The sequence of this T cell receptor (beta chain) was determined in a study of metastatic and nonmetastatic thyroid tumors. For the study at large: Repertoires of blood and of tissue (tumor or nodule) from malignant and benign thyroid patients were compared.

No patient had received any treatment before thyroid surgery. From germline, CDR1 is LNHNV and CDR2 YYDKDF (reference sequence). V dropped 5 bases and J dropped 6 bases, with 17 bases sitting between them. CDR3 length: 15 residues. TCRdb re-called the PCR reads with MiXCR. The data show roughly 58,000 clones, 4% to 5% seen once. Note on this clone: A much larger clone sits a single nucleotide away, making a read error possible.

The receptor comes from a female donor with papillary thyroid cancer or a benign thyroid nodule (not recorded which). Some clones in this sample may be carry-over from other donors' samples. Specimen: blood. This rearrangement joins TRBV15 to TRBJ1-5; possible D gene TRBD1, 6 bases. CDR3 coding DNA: TGTGCCACCAGCGAGATACCTGGGGGGGCTCAGCCCCAGCATTTT. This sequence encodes CATSEIPGGAQPQHF.